The next 2 T cell receptor beta chains were all read from a single sample in a study of cytomegalovirus exposure and HLA in healthy donors. 60 Vbeta and 13 Jbeta primers were used in PCR. The protocol was immunoSEQ multiplex PCR, while the TCRdb copy is restricted to in-frame clones and leaves out a portion. The sample has over 75,000 clones; 65% to 90% are singletons. Material: PBMCs. These receptors all come from a man aged 30-40 years in good health and CMV-seropositive.

This chain joins TRBV5-4 and TRBJ2-2; 7 bases are shared with TRBD1. The germline V gene encodes CDR1 SGHNT and CDR2 YYREEE (reference sequence). CDR3 size: 16 residues. The V segment lost 0 bases and the J segment 0 bases; nucleotides outside the gene matches: 2. CDR3 region: CASSLAQGANTGELFF. DNA for the CDR3: TGTGCCAGCAGCTTGGCGCAGGGGGCGAACACCGGGGAGCTGTTTTTT.

The rearrangement links TRBV5-1 to TRBJ2-5; 10 positions agree with TRBD2. This CDR3 region has 15 residues. V lost 6 bases, J lost 1 base, and 6 bases stayed unmatched. The germline gives CDR1 SGHRS, CDR2 YFSETQ. The CDR3 DNA reads as TGCGCCAGCACCCTAGCGGGAGTGGGCCAAGAGACCCAGTACTTC. Residues: CASTLAGVGQETQYF.